One and the same sample provided the 2 T cell receptor beta chains below, sequenced in a study of identical twins listed by TCRdb under 2016. The method behind the library was 5' RACE. Data came from an Illumina HiSeq 2000. TCRdb applied fastp at Q25 and MiXCR to the public reads, then kept only in-frame beta chains. All rows with the same CDR3 protein become a single entry with the most common DNA and genes. The sample data list 700,000 or so distinct CDR3 sequences, and roughly 20% of these were observed just once. The top ten clonotypes cover more than 4% of the sample. The data were also submitted as part of a second study, on T cells expressing NK-cell markers.

What was sequenced was PBMCs. These receptors all come from a young woman in good health.

This clonotype was counted only a few times. The chain recombines TRBV20-1 with TRBJ2-7; D possibly corresponds to TRBD1 (6 bases). Germline assignment: CDR1 DFQATT and CDR2 SNEGSKA (reference sequence). The CDR3 length is 13 residues. Trimming stripped 4 bases from V and 3 bases from J, with 13 bases between. The CDR3 bases are TGCAGTGCTAACCAGGGGATCAACTACGAGCAGTACTTC. Its protein is CSANQGINYEQYF.

The chain is built from TRBV9 and TRBJ2-7; the match to TRBD2 covers 9 bases. J was trimmed by 1 base and V by 3 bases; bases with no gene match: 11. Germline loops: CDR1 SGDLS, CDR2 YYNGEE. The CDR3 length is 17 residues. CDR3 sequence (DNA): TGTGCCAGCAGCGATATAGCGGGAGACTACTTATCCTACGAGCAGTACTTC. Its protein is CASSDIAGDYLSYEQYF.